What follows are 16 T cell receptor beta chains derived from one specimen sequenced in a study of blood T cell repertoires in COVID-19. Produced via immunoSEQ multiplex PCR; TCRdb's table is partial and in-frame only. Of some 120,000 clones in the sample, around 88% were seen once. The sample was peripheral blood. These receptors originate from a human donor with acute or convalescent COVID-19. The donor label of this sample is uncertain.

This chain uses TRBV6-5 with TRBJ2-2; tentative D call: TRBD1 (5 bases). V lost 0 bases, J lost 2 bases, and 10 bases lay in between. The CDR3 is made up of 16 amino acids. The germline V gene encodes CDR1 MNHEY and CDR2 SVGAGI. The CDR3 loop is CASSYSATENTGELFF. CDR3 DNA: TGTGCCAGCAGTTACTCCGCGACAGAAAACACCGGGGAGCTGTTTTTT.

This clone was detected only a few times. The gene calls are TRBV18 and TRBJ1-5; TRBD1 is a possible D gene (6 bases). There are 15 residues in the CDR3. CDR1 is KGHSH and CDR2 is LQKENI in the germline V gene. V was trimmed by 6 bases and J by 3 bases, leaving 15 bases between them. This chain's CDR3 is CASSQGWGTNQPQHF. The CDR3 nucleotides are TGTGCCAGCTCTCAGGGGTGGGGAACCAATCAGCCCCAGCATTTT.

The chain is built from TRBV19 and TRBJ1-5; 10 nucleotides align to TRBD1. Germline V gene data show CDR1 as LNHDA and CDR2 as SQIVND (reference sequence). Trimming at V came to 5 bases and at J to 3 bases, leaving 4 bases not matched to a gene. CDR3 length equals 15 residues. The CDR3 reads CASSDRGPFNQPQHF. DNA of the CDR3: TGTGCCAGTAGTGACAGGGGGCCGTTCAATCAGCCCCAGCATTTT.

This chain connects TRBV27 to TRBJ2-7; 7 positions agree with TRBD2. CDR1 is MNHEY, CDR2 SMNVEV, per germline (reference sequence). This CDR3 contains 18 residues. V gave up 1 base and J gave up 0 bases; unmatched junction bases: 12. This chain's CDR3 is CASSLYRGGALTSYEQYF. The CDR3, as DNA: TGTGCCAGCAGTTTATATCGCGGGGGAGCGCTAACCTCCTACGAGCAGTACTTC.

The sample holds one count of this clone. The chain uses TRBV6-5 and TRBJ2-5, with D hard to call. The germline gives CDR1 MNHEY, CDR2 SVGAGI. The CDR3 has 13 amino acids. V shed 3 bases and J shed 7 bases, with 12 bases lying between them. The CDR3 region is CASSYSRGGTQYF. The CDR3, as DNA: TGTGCCAGCAGTTATTCCCGCGGTGGGACCCAGTACTTC.

The gene calls are TRBV12-5 and TRBJ1-3; D is unclear. This CDR3 contains 14 residues. The V and J ends lost 2 bases and 4 bases respectively, with 9 bases between them. Germline V gene lookup returns CDR1 LGHNT and CDR2 FRNRAP. In DNA, the CDR3 is TGTGCTAGTGGTTTGCCCCAACAGGGAAACACCATATATTTT. Its protein product is CASGLPQQGNTIYF.

The V gene is TRBV28, the J gene TRBJ1-6; possibly TRBD1 for D (5 bases). The CDR3 is made up of 16 amino acids. Trimming took off 1 base at V and 10 bases at J, with 17 bases between the two ends. CDR1 MDHEN and CDR2 SYDVKM come from the germline V gene. Here the CDR3 DNA reads TGTGCCAGCAGTTTATTTCGGACGGCAGGGTTATCACCCCTCCACTTT. Encoded protein: CASSLFRTAGLSPLHF.

The V call is TRBV7-2, the J call TRBJ2-7; D gene unclear. This CDR3 contains 16 residues. Germline-derived CDR1 and CDR2 are SGHTA and FQGNSA. V lost 1 base, J lost 5 bases, and 18 bases lay in between. This CDR3 reads CASSLGSSRALDEQYF. DNA of the CDR3: TGTGCCAGCAGCTTAGGCTCGAGCCGCGCCCTTGACGAGCAGTACTTC.

The chain links TRBV29-1 to TRBJ1-2; D possibly corresponds to TRBD1 (5 bases). V lost 0 bases to trimming and J lost 7 bases, with 15 bases between them. Germline lookup yields CDR1 SQVTM and CDR2 ANQGSEA. This CDR3 is built from 14 residues. The CDR3 DNA sequence: TGCAGCGTTGAAGATCCACGCGGAGGGGTTGGCTACACCTTC. Translating gives CSVEDPRGGVGYTF.

The V and J genes are TRBV6-2 or TRBV6-3 and TRBJ1-5; D is possibly TRBD1 (5 bases). Germline assignment: CDR1 MNHEY and CDR2 SVGEGT. Trimming took 5 bases from V and 7 from J, leaving 15 bases between them. The CDR3 consists of 14 residues. CDR3 DNA: TGTGCCAGCAGTCAGCAGGGCGGTATACAGCCCCAGCATTTT. Translated: CASSQQGGIQPQHF.

The J gene is TRBJ1-4, the V gene TRBV11-3; the match to TRBD1 covers 8 bases. Germline CDR1 and CDR2: SGHNT and YENEEA. CDR3 size: 20 residues. Unmatched junction bases numbered 16, after V lost 2 bases and J lost 2 bases. CDR3 coding DNA: TGTGCCAGCAGCTTACGACCCTCCAATGGGCAGGGGGCGACTAATGAAAAACTGTTTTTT. It translates to CASSLRPSNGQGATNEKLFF. Supplemented by reference TRBV11-3 and TRBJ1-4, the full variable domain reads EAGVVQSPRYKIIEKKQPVAFWCNPISGHNTLYWYLQNLGQGPELLIRYENEEAVDDSQLPKDRFSAERLKGVDSTLKIQPAELGDSAVYLCASSLRPSNGQGATNEKLFFGSGTQLSVL.

V gene TRBV6-5 combines with J gene TRBJ2-7, with a weak D call TRBD2 (6 bases). This CDR3 spans 15 amino acids. Germline V gene lookup returns CDR1 MNHEY and CDR2 SVGAGI. The V end was cut by 0 bases, the J end by 4 bases, with 13 bases between. As DNA, the CDR3 is TGTGCCAGCAGTTACTCGCGGGGTGACCATTACGAGCAGTACTTC. Translated, it gives CASSYSRGDHYEQYF.

CDR3 nucleotides: TGCAGCGTGACACTCTTGGCAGGGGATGAAGCTTTCTTT. This gives the protein CSVTLLAGDEAFF. V usage is TRBV29-1 and J usage is TRBJ1-1; D is possibly TRBD1 (6 bases). With 6 bases removed from V and 7 bases from J, the gap between germline ends came to 18 bases. CDR3 size: 13 residues. The germline CDR1 and CDR2 sequences are SQVTM and ANQGSEA.

The V call is TRBV6-5, the J call TRBJ2-7; 7 nucleotides agree with TRBD1. The CDR3 loop spans 12 amino acids. Germline trimming cut 9 bases from V and 5 bases from J; bases unmatched to any gene: 7. Germline V gives CDR1 MNHEY, CDR2 SVGAGI. The CDR3 coding sequence is TGTGCCAGTCGACAGGGTCACGACGAGCAGTACTTC. This sequence encodes CASRQGHDEQYF.

The V gene is TRBV3-1 (or the pseudogene TRBV3-2), the J gene TRBJ1-2; D possibly corresponds to TRBD1 (5 bases). The ends were cut back, 1 base at V and 4 bases at J, with 28 bases in the middle. CDR3 length: 20 amino acids. In germline, CDR1 is LGHDT, CDR2 YNNKEL (reference sequence). The CDR3 bases are TGTGCCAGCAGCCAAGTCCCCGGTGGGAGGGGTCGCTACCTTATCTATGGCTACACCTTC. Encoded protein: CASSQVPGGRGRYLIYGYTF.

V usage is TRBV28 and J usage is TRBJ1-1; D call uncertain. The CDR3 has 18 amino acids. In germline, CDR1 is MDHEN, CDR2 SYDVKM. Trimming took 6 bases from V and 3 from J, leaving 26 bases between them. CDR3 nucleotide sequence: TGTGCCAGCAGCCATAACGGGGTGAAGGGAAGTTTGGACACTGAAGCTTTCTTT. This encodes CASSHNGVKGSLDTEAFF.